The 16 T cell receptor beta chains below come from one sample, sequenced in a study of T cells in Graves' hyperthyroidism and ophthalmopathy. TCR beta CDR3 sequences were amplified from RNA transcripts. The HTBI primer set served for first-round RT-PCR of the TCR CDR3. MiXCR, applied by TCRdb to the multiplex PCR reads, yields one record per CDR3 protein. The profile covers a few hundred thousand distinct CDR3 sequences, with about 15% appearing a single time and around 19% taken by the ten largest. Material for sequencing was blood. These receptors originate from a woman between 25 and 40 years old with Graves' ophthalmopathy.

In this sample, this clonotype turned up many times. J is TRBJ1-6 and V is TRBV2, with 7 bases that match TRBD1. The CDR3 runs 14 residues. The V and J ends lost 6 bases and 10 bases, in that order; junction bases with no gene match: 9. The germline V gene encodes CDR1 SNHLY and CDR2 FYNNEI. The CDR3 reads CASRLTGEMSPLHF. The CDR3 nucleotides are TGTGCCAGCAGGCTCACAGGGGAAATGTCACCCCTCCACTTT.

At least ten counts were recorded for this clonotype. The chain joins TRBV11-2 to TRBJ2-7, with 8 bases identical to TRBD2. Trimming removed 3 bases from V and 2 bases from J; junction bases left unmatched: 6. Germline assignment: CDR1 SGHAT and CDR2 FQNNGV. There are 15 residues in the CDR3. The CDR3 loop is CASSFGGGPPYEQYF. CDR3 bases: TGTGCCAGCAGCTTTGGCGGGGGGCCTCCCTACGAGCAGTACTTC.

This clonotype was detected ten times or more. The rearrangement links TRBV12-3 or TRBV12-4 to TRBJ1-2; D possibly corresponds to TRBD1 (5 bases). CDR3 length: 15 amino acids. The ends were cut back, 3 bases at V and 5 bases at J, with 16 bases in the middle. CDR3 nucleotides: TGTGCCAGCAGTTTGGGCGGGGGTTCATTTTATGGCTACACCTTC. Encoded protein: CASSLGGGSFYGYTF.

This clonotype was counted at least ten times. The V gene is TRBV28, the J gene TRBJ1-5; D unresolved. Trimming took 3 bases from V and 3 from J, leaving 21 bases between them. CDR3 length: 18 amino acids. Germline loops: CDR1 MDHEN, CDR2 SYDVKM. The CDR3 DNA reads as TGTGCCAGCAGTTTCTCCCTCCCGACGCGCAATTTCAATCAGCCCCAGCATTTT. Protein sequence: CASSFSLPTRNFNQPQHF.

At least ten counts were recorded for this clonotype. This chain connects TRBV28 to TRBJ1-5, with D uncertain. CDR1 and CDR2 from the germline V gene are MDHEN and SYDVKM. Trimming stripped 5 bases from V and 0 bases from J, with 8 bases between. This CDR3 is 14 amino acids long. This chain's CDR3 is CASSATDSNQPQHF. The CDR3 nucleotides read TGTGCCAGCAGTGCAACGGATAGCAATCAGCCCCAGCATTTT.

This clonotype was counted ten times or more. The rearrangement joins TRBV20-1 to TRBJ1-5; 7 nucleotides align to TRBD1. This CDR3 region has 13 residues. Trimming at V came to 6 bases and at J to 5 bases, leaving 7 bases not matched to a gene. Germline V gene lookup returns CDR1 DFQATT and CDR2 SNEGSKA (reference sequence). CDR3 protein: CSALQGTDQPQHF. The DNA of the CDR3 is TGCAGTGCCCTACAGGGGACCGATCAGCCCCAGCATTTT.

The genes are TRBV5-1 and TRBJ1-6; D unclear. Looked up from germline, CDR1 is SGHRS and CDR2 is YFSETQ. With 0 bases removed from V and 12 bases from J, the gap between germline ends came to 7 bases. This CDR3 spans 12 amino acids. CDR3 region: CASSLEVGPLHF. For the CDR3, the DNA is TGCGCCAGCAGCTTGGAGGTAGGACCCCTCCACTTT.

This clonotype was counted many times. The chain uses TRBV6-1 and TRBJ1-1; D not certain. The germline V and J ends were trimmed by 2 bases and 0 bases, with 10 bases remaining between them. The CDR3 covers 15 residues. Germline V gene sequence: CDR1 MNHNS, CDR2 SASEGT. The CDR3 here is CASSELRAMNTEAFF. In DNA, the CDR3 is TGTGCCAGCAGTGAATTGCGGGCGATGAACACTGAAGCTTTCTTT.

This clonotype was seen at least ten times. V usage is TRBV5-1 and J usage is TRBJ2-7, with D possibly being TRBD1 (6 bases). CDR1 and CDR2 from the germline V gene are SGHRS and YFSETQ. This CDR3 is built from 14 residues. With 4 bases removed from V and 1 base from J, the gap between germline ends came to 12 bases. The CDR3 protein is CASSPGTLSYEQYF. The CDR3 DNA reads TGCGCCAGCAGCCCAGGGACACTATCCTACGAGCAGTACTTC.

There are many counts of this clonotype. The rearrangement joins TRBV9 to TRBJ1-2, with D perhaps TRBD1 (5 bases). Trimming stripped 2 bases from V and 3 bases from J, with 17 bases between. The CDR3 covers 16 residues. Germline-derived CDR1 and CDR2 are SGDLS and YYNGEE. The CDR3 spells CASSVGAKNLYYGYTF. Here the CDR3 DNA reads TGTGCCAGCAGCGTTGGGGCTAAGAACCTCTACTATGGCTACACCTTC.

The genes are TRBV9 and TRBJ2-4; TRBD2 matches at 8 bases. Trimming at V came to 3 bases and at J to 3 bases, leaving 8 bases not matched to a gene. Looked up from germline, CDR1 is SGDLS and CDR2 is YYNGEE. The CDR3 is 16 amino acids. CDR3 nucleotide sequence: TGTGCCAGCAGCGCTAGCGGGCCCTTAGGCAAAAACATTCAGTACTTC. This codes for CASSASGPLGKNIQYF.

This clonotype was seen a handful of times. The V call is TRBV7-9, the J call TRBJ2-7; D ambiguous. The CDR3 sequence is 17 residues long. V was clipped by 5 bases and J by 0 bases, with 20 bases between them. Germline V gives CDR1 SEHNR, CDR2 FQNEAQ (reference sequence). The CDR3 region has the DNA TGTGCCAGCAGCCCCGAAGGTCCGCAAAGGAGCTCCTACGAGCAGTACTTC. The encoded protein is CASSPEGPQRSSYEQYF.

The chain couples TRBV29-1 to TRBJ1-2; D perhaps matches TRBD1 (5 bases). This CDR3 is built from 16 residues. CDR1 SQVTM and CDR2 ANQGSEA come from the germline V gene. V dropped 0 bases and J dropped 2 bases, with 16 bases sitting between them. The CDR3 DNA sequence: TGCAGCGTTGAAGATCATCCATTGCCAGGGAACTATGGCTACACCTTC. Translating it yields CSVEDHPLPGNYGYTF.

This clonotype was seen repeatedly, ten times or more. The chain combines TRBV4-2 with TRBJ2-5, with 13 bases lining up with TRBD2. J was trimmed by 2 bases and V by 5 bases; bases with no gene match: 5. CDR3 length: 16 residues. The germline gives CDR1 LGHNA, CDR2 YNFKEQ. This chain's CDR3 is CASSERLAGGQETQYF. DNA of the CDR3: TGTGCCAGCAGCGAACGACTAGCGGGGGGACAAGAGACCCAGTACTTC.

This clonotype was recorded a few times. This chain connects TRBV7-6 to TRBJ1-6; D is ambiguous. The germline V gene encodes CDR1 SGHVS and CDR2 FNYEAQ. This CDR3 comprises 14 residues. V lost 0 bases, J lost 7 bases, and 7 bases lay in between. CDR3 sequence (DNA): TGTGCCAGCAGCTTAGCCCCGCAAAATTCACCCCTCCACTTT. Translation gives CASSLAPQNSPLHF.

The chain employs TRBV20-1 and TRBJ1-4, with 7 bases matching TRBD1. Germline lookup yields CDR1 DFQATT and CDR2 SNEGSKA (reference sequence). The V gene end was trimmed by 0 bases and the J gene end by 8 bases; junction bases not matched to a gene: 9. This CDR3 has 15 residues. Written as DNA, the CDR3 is TGCAGTGCTAGAGATGGTAACAGGGGAGGAGAAAAACTGTTTTTT. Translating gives CSARDGNRGGEKLFF.